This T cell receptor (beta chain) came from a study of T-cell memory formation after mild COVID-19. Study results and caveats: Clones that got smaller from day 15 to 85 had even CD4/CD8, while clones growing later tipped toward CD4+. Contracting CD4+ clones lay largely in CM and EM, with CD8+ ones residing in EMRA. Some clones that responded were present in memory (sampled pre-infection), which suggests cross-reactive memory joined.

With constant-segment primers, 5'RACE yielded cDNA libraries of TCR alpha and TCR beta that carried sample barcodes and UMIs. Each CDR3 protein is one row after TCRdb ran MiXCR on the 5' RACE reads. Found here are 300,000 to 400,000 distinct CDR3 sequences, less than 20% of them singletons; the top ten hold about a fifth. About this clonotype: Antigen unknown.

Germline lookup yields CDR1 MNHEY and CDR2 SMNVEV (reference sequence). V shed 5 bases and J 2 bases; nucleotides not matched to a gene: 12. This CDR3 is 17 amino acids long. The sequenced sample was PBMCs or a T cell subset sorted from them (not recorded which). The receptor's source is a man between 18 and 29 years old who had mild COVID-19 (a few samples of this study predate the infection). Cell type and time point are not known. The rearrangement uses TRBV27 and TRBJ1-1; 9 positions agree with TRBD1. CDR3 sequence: CASSPPQVDRGNTEAFF. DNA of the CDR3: TGTGCCAGCAGTCCCCCACAGGTGGACAGGGGCAACACTGAAGCTTTCTTT.